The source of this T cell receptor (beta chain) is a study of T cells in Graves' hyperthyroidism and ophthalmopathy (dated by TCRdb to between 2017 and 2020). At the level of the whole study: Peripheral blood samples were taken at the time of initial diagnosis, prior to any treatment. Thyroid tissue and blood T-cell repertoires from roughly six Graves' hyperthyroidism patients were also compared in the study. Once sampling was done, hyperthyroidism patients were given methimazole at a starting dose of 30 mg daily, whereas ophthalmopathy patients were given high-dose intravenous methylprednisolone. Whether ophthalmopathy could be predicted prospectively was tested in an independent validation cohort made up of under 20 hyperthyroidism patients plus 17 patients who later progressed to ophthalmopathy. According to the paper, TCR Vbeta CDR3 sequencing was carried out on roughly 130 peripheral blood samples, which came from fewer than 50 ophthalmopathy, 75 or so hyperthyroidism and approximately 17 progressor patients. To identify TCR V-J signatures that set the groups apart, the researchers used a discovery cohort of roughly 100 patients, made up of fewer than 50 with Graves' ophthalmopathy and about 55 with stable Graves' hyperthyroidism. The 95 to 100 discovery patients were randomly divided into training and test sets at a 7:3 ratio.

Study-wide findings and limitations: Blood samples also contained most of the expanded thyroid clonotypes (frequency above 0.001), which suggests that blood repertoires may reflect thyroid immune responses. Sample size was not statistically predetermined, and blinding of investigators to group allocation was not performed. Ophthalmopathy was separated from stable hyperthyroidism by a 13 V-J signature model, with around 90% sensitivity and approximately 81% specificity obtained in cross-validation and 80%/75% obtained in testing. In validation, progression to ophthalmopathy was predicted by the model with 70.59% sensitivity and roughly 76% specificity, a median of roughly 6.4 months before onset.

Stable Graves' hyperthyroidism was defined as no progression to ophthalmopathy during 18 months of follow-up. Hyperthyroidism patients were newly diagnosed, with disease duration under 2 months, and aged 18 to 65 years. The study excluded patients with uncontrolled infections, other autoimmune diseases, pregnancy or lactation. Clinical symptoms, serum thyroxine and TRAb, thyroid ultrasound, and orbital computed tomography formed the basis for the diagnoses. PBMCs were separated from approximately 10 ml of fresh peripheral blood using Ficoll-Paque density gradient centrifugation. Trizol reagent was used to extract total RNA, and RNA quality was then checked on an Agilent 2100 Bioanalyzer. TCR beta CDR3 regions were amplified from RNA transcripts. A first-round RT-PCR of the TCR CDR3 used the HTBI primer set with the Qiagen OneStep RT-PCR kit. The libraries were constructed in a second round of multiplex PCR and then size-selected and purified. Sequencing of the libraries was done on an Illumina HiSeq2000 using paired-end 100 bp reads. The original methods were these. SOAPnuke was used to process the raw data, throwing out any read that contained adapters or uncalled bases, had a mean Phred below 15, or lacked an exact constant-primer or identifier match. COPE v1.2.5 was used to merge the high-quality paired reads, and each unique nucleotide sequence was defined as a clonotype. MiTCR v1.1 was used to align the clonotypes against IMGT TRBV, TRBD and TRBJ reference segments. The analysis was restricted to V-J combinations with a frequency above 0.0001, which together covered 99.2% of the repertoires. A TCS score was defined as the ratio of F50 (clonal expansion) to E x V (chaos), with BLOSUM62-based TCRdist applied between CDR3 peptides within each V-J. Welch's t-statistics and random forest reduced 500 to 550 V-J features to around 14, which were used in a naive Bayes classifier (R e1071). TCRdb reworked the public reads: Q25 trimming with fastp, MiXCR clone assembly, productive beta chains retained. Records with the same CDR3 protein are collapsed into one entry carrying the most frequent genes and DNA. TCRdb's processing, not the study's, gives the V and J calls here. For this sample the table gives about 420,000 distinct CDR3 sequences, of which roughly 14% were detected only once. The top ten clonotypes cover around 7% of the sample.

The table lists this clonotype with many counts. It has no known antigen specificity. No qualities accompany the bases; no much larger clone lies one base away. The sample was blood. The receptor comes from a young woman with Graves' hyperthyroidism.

In nucleotides, the sequence is TGTGCCAGCAGGGCAGCGGTTAGCACAGATACGCAGTATTTT. Its coded protein is CASRAAVSTDTQYF. Here the chain combines TRBV6-1 and TRBJ2-3, with TRBD2 tentatively as D gene (5 bases match). There are 14 amino acids in the CDR3, from cysteine to phenylalanine inclusive. Only the CDR3 DNA stays, 42 bases, in frame from base 1. V loses 6 bases, J loses 0 bases, and the germline ends lie 10 bases apart. CDR1 and CDR2, looked up from the germline V gene, are MNHNS and SASEGT.